Listed below are T cell receptor beta chains from one sample, sequenced in a study of shared clonotypes between healthy human individuals. Method: immunoSEQ multiplex PCR; TCRdb's copy keeps in-frame clones and lacks some. The data show 1,400,000 or so clones, 98% seen once. Sequenced sample: naive CD4+ T cells sorted from blood. The receptors stem from a man aged 25-45 years in good health. The CDR3 runs from the conserved cysteine through the conserved F or W. The D gene is left open where the match is weak. A clone size is listed for some rows: how often the clone was seen (once, few, many), or a class if it is expanded.

d_call: .
j_call: TRBJ1-5
clone_size: .
v_call: TRBV10-2
cdr3_aa: CASSETPLGFGIRRNQPQHF
cdr3_nt: TGCGCCAGCAGTGAGACCCCCCTAGGGTTCGGAATCAGGCGCAATCAGCCCCAGCATTTT

d_call: .
j_call: TRBJ2-5
clone_size: once
v_call: TRBV2
cdr3_aa: CASSVVGLETQYF
cdr3_nt: TGTGCCAGCAGTGTCGTAGGACTTGAGACCCAGTACTTC

d_call: TRBD1
j_call: TRBJ1-5
clone_size: .
v_call: TRBV4-1
cdr3_aa: CASSQERGGVFQPQHF
cdr3_nt: TGCGCCAGCAGCCAAGAAAGAGGGGGCGTCTTTCAGCCCCAGCATTTT

d_call: .
j_call: TRBJ1-1
clone_size: .
v_call: TRBV10-1
cdr3_aa: CASSESLDTEAFF
cdr3_nt: TGCGCCAGCAGTGAAAGCTTGGACACTGAAGCTTTCTTT

d_call: .
j_call: TRBJ2-1
clone_size: .
v_call: TRBV19
cdr3_aa: CATKGRTEQFF
cdr3_nt: TGTGCCACCAAAGGGCGGACTGAGCAGTTCTTC

d_call: .
j_call: TRBJ1-1
clone_size: .
v_call: TRBV18
cdr3_aa: CASSQSEGAFF
cdr3_nt: TGTGCCAGCTCCCAATCAGAAGGTGCTTTCTTT

d_call: .
j_call: TRBJ1-5
clone_size: once
v_call: TRBV7-8
cdr3_aa: CASSLWEPDQPQHF
cdr3_nt: TGTGCCAGCAGCTTATGGGAACCAGACCAGCCCCAGCATTTT

d_call: TRBD1
j_call: TRBJ2-2
clone_size: .
v_call: TRBV5-1
cdr3_aa: CASSLDRVGTGELFF
cdr3_nt: TGCGCCAGCAGCTTAGACAGGGTCGGCACCGGGGAGCTGTTTTTT

d_call: TRBD2
j_call: TRBJ2-5
clone_size: .
v_call: TRBV5-6
cdr3_aa: CASSSGGLSETQYF
cdr3_nt: TGTGCCAGCAGCTCGGGGGGACTCAGTGAGACCCAGTACTTC

d_call: .
j_call: TRBJ2-7
clone_size: .
v_call: TRBV2
cdr3_aa: CASNPGRSSYEQYF
cdr3_nt: TGTGCCAGCAACCCGGGACGAAGCTCCTACGAGCAGTACTTC

d_call: TRBD2
j_call: TRBJ2-1
clone_size: .
v_call: TRBV5-1
cdr3_aa: CASSVSGTSHNEQFF
cdr3_nt: TGCGCCAGCAGCGTGAGTGGGACTAGCCACAATGAGCAGTTCTTC

d_call: TRBD1
j_call: TRBJ2-7
clone_size: .
v_call: TRBV7-9
cdr3_aa: CASSFGTGDYEQYF
cdr3_nt: TGTGCCAGCAGCTTCGGGACAGGGGACTACGAGCAGTACTTC

d_call: TRBD2
j_call: TRBJ2-7
clone_size: .
v_call: TRBV27
cdr3_aa: CASSSSVLAGGLLYF
cdr3_nt: TGTGCCAGCAGTTCATCGGTCCTAGCGGGAGGGCTCCTCTACTTC

d_call: .
j_call: TRBJ2-2
clone_size: .
v_call: TRBV18
cdr3_aa: CASSPPFRATGELFF
cdr3_nt: TGTGCCAGCTCACCACCGTTTAGGGCCACCGGGGAGCTGTTTTTT

d_call: .
j_call: TRBJ2-7
clone_size: .
v_call: TRBV7-9
cdr3_aa: CASSALGYSYEQYF
cdr3_nt: TGTGCCAGCAGTGCCCTTGGATACTCCTACGAGCAGTACTTC

d_call: .
j_call: TRBJ2-7
clone_size: .
v_call: TRBV6-5
cdr3_aa: CASKRVGTYEQYF
cdr3_nt: TGTGCCAGCAAGAGGGTGGGAACTTACGAGCAGTACTTC

d_call: TRBD2
j_call: TRBJ2-2
clone_size: .
v_call: TRBV9
cdr3_aa: CASSVVAGEAAGELFF
cdr3_nt: TGTGCCAGCAGCGTAGTAGCGGGAGAGGCTGCCGGGGAGCTGTTTTTT

d_call: .
j_call: TRBJ1-1
clone_size: .
v_call: TRBV19
cdr3_aa: CASSPWGDTEAFF
cdr3_nt: TGTGCCAGTAGTCCCTGGGGGGACACTGAAGCTTTCTTT

d_call: .
j_call: TRBJ2-7
clone_size: .
v_call: TRBV2
cdr3_aa: CASRRGLPYEQYF
cdr3_nt: TGTGCCAGCAGACGGGGGCTCCCCTACGAGCAGTACTTC

d_call: .
j_call: TRBJ2-7
clone_size: once
v_call: TRBV21-1
cdr3_aa: CASSNPSGPSSYEQYF
cdr3_nt: TGTGCCAGCAGCAATCCTTCAGGGCCTAGCTCCTACGAGCAGTACTTC

d_call: .
j_call: TRBJ2-7
clone_size: .
v_call: TRBV4-2
cdr3_aa: CASSQGGAGSYEQYF
cdr3_nt: TGTGCCAGCAGCCAAGGCGGGGCAGGGTCCTACGAGCAGTACTTC

d_call: .
j_call: TRBJ2-7
clone_size: .
v_call: TRBV21-1
cdr3_aa: CASWGGQGAEQYF
cdr3_nt: TGTGCCAGCTGGGGGGGACAGGGAGCCGAGCAGTACTTC

d_call: .
j_call: TRBJ2-3
clone_size: .
v_call: TRBV7-3
cdr3_aa: CASSLSVGVNTDTQYF
cdr3_nt: TGTGCCAGCAGCTTATCCGTGGGAGTGAATACAGATACGCAGTATTTT

d_call: TRBD1
j_call: TRBJ1-5
clone_size: .
v_call: TRBV19
cdr3_aa: CASSMWDRGRQPQHF
cdr3_nt: TGTGCCAGTAGTATGTGGGACAGGGGACGTCAGCCCCAGCATTTT

d_call: TRBD2
j_call: TRBJ2-7
clone_size: .
v_call: TRBV2
cdr3_aa: CASSESGRAPYEQYF
cdr3_nt: TGTGCCAGCAGTGAAAGCGGGAGAGCGCCCTACGAGCAGTACTTC

d_call: TRBD1
j_call: TRBJ1-2
clone_size: .
v_call: TRBV5-4
cdr3_aa: CASSLQGGQVVNGYTF
cdr3_nt: TGTGCCAGCAGCTTGCAGGGTGGACAGGTTGTCAATGGCTACACCTTC

d_call: .
j_call: TRBJ2-5
clone_size: .
v_call: TRBV27
cdr3_aa: CASRLSSGSLETQYF
cdr3_nt: TGTGCCAGTCGACTGTCCAGCGGGTCCCTAGAGACCCAGTACTTC

d_call: TRBD2
j_call: TRBJ2-7
clone_size: .
v_call: TRBV18
cdr3_aa: CASSSSGTREQYF
cdr3_nt: TGTGCCAGCTCATCTAGCGGGACACGCGAGCAGTACTTC

d_call: .
j_call: TRBJ2-2
clone_size: .
v_call: TRBV5-1
cdr3_aa: CASSWDVYTGELFF
cdr3_nt: TGCGCCAGCAGTTGGGACGTCTACACCGGGGAGCTGTTTTTT

d_call: TRBD1
j_call: TRBJ1-5
clone_size: .
v_call: TRBV19
cdr3_aa: CASSLGQAYNQPQHF
cdr3_nt: TGTGCCAGTAGTCTAGGACAGGCCTACAATCAGCCCCAGCATTTT

d_call: .
j_call: TRBJ2-7
clone_size: .
v_call: TRBV6-5
cdr3_aa: CASSYLRDASPSYF
cdr3_nt: TGTGCCAGCAGTTACCTTCGGGACGCATCGCCCTCATACTTC

d_call: TRBD2
j_call: TRBJ2-2
clone_size: .
v_call: TRBV7-3
cdr3_aa: CASSPTGLAGYTGELFF
cdr3_nt: TGTGCCAGCAGCCCGACGGGACTAGCGGGATACACCGGGGAGCTGTTTTTT

d_call: .
j_call: TRBJ2-7
clone_size: once
v_call: TRBV28
cdr3_aa: CASSLLRGEQYF
cdr3_nt: TGTGCCAGCAGTTTACTAAGAGGCGAGCAGTACTTC

d_call: TRBD1
j_call: TRBJ2-7
clone_size: .
v_call: TRBV7-6
cdr3_aa: CASSRDREAEQYF
cdr3_nt: TGTGCCAGCAGCAGGGACAGGGAAGCCGAGCAGTACTTC

d_call: TRBD2
j_call: TRBJ2-1
clone_size: .
v_call: TRBV6-5
cdr3_aa: CASSYISGRGDEQFF
cdr3_nt: TGTGCCAGCAGTTATATAAGCGGGAGAGGCGATGAGCAGTTCTTC